This T cell receptor beta chain was recovered during a study of T cell repertoires in cytomegalovirus infection. Study background: In public TCR beta signatures, there were indications of both CMV infection and matching HLA type.

With respect to this clonotype: Its specificity is unknown.

TCRdb reprocessed the reads via MiXCR and lists one record per CDR3 protein. The table records fewer than 900,000 distinct CDR3 sequences, roughly 28% of them present only once. Germline loops: CDR1 SNHLY, CDR2 FYNNEI. The CDR3 has 14 residues. The V end was cut by 6 bases, the J end by 8 bases, with 16 bases between. The sample consisted of cultured CD8+ T cells from PBMCs, taken from culture after CMV antigen stimulation. The source is a human donor in good health (CMV status not recorded). Some clones in this sample may be carry-over from other donors' samples. The J gene is TRBJ1-4, the V gene TRBV2; D is possibly TRBD1 (6 bases). CDR3 region: CASRTGRKEEKLFF. The CDR3 DNA reads as TGTGCCAGCAGAACAGGGAGAAAAGAGGAAAAACTGTTTTTT.